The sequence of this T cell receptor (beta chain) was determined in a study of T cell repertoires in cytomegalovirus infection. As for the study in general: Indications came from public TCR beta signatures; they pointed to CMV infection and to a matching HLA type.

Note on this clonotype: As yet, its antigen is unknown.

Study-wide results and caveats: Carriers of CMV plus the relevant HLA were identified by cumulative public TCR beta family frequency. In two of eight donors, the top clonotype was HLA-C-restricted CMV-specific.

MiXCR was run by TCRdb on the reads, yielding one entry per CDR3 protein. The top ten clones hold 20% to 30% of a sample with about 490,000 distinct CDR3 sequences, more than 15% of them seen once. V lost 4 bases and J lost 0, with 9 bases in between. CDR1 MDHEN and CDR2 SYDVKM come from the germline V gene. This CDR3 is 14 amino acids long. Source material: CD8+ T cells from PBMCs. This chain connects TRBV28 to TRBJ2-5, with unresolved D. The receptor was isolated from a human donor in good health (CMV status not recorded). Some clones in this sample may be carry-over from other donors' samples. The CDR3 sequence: CASSSTVYQETQYF. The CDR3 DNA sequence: TGTGCCAGCAGTTCTACAGTATACCAAGAGACCCAGTACTTC.